A single sample is the source of the 22 T cell receptor beta chains below, sequenced in a study of T cells in Graves' hyperthyroidism and ophthalmopathy. It was RNA transcripts that yielded the amplified TCR beta CDR3 regions. During a first-round RT-PCR of the TCR CDR3, the HTBI primer set was used. Via MiXCR, TCRdb re-called the multiplex PCR reads, giving one row per CDR3 protein. The sample contains about 280,000 distinct CDR3 sequences, around a quarter of which appear only once. Material: blood. The receptors were sampled from a man aged 35-49 years with Graves' hyperthyroidism that later progressed to Graves' ophthalmopathy.

A note on this clonotype: Germline and junction disagree at one end, which may indicate a read error. The chain couples TRBV6-5 to TRBJ2-7; tentatively, D is TRBD1 (6 bases). Germline CDR1 MNHEY, CDR2 SVGAGI. The CDR3 has 13 amino acids. The CDR3 sequence is CASSLPGTLIQYF. For the CDR3, the DNA is TGTGCAAGCAGTTTACCCGGGACACTTATCCAGTACTTC.

This clonotype was seen many times. In nucleotides, the CDR3 is TGTGCCAGCAGTTTATCGACAGGAGGATACACTGAAGCTTTCTTT. Translated, it gives CASSLSTGGYTEAFF. The rearrangement joins TRBV27 to TRBJ1-1; perhaps TRBD1 as D (6 bases). The CDR3 runs to 15 residues. Trimming cost V 0 bases and J 3 bases, with 11 bases left between them. Germline V gene sequence: CDR1 MNHEY, CDR2 SMNVEV (reference sequence).

This clonotype was detected only a few times. The rearrangement joins TRBV28 to TRBJ1-5, with D possibly matching TRBD1 (6 bases). There are 14 residues in the CDR3. CDR1 is MDHEN and CDR2 is SYDVKM in the germline V gene. V was pared by 7 bases and J by 7 bases, with 17 bases between. In DNA form, the CDR3 reads TGTGCCAGCACGGGCGGGGGGGCCGCCCAGCCCCAGCATTTT. Protein: CASTGGGAAQPQHF.

This clonotype was counted only a few times. The rearrangement uses TRBV28 and TRBJ1-6, with D tentatively TRBD1 (5 bases). CDR1 is MDHEN and CDR2 is SYDVKM in the germline V gene. The CDR3 has 16 amino acids. The V and J ends lost 3 bases and 5 bases respectively, with 14 bases between them. CDR3 nucleotides: TGTGCCAGCAGTTTTTTTTCGGGGACGGATAATTCACCCCTCCACTTT. Translated: CASSFFSGTDNSPLHF.

CDR3 sequence reads: CASIRDSNYGYTF. The CDR3 region has the DNA TGTGCCAGCATTCGAGATTCTAACTATGGCTACACCTTC. V gene TRBV28 combines with J gene TRBJ1-2, with D unresolved. This CDR3 contains 13 residues. V dropped 7 bases and J dropped 0 bases, with 9 bases sitting between them. Germline V gives CDR1 MDHEN, CDR2 SYDVKM.

In its sample, this clonotype was seen a few times. The chain is built from TRBV6-1 and TRBJ1-1; no definite D call. The CDR3 is 16 amino acids. V was clipped by 5 bases and J by 1 base, with 17 bases between them. Germline V CDR1 and CDR2: MNHNS, SASEGT. The CDR3 here is CASSPRRGFTNTEAFF. CDR3 sequence (DNA): TGTGCCAGCAGTCCAAGGCGTGGGTTCACGAACACTGAAGCTTTCTTT.

This clonotype was counted ten times or more. J is TRBJ2-5 and V is TRBV7-8; a possible D gene is TRBD2 (6 bases). This CDR3 has 16 residues. V lost 6 bases and J lost 5, with 22 bases in between. Germline values: CDR1 SGHVS, CDR2 FQNEAQ. The DNA for the CDR3 is TGTGCCAGCAGGAGGACGATAGCGGAAAAAGGGGAGACCCAGTACTTC. Amino acids: CASRRTIAEKGETQYF.

The chain is built from TRBV12-3 or TRBV12-4 and TRBJ1-2; D is unresolved. CDR3 length equals 14 residues. The ends were cut back, 6 bases at V and 2 bases at J, with 13 bases in the middle. The CDR3 region is CASSPILGNYGYTF. CDR3 DNA sequence: TGTGCCAGCAGCCCCATTTTAGGCAACTATGGCTACACCTTC.

This chain uses TRBV6-1 with TRBJ2-5, with D perhaps TRBD2 (5 bases). Germline-derived CDR1 and CDR2 are MNHNS and SASEGT. The CDR3 runs to 12 residues. V lost 5 bases to trimming and J lost 4 bases, with 8 bases between them. CDR3: CASSTAGETQYF. The CDR3 DNA reads as TGTGCCAGCAGTACGGCGGGAGAGACCCAGTACTTC.

The CDR3 region is CASRLTGTHDEQYF. CDR3 DNA: TGCGCCAGCAGACTCACCGGGACCCATGACGAGCAGTACTTC. This chain connects TRBV4-1 to TRBJ2-7; D may correspond to TRBD1 or TRBD2 (5 bases each). Trimming removed 6 bases from V and 5 bases from J, with 17 bases in between. CDR3 size: 14 residues. The germline V gene has CDR1 MGHRA and CDR2 YSYEKL.

On this clonotype itself: This may come from a read error, since a much larger clone is one base off. The V call is TRBV29-1, the J call TRBJ2-7; D might be TRBD2 (6 bases). Trimming removed 5 bases from V and 2 bases from J, with 16 bases in between. The CDR3 covers 14 residues. The V gene's germline CDR1 is SQVTM and CDR2 ANQGSEA. The CDR3 spells CSVSGLSGPYEQYF. DNA of the CDR3: TGCAGCGTTTCCGGACTATCGGGACCCTACGAGCAGTACTTC.

This clonotype has at least ten counts. The V and J genes are TRBV7-2 and TRBJ2-5; perhaps TRBD1 as D (6 bases). V dropped 5 bases and J dropped 4 bases, with 14 bases sitting between them. Germline V gene lookup returns CDR1 SGHTA and CDR2 FQGNSA. This CDR3 contains 14 residues. The DNA for the CDR3 is TGTGCCAGCAGCACAACAGGGATCAGAGAGACCCAGTACTTC. It codes for CASSTTGIRETQYF.

This clonotype was picked up many times. This chain uses TRBV3-1 with TRBJ2-7; D unclear. Germline V lookup: CDR1 LGHDT, CDR2 YNNKEL (reference sequence). Deletions cut 0 bases from V and 5 bases from J, with 11 bases between. CDR3 length: 14 residues. The CDR3 region has the DNA TGTGCCAGCAGCCAAGACGCAATCGGGCACGAGCAGTACTTC. Protein product: CASSQDAIGHEQYF.

The chain couples TRBV10-3 to TRBJ1-1; D remains ambiguous. CDR3 length: 12 amino acids. Germline loops: CDR1 ENHRY, CDR2 SYGVKD. V was pared by 2 bases and J by 6 bases, with 7 bases between. CDR3 nucleotide sequence: TGTGCCATCAGTGAGGGGTTCGCTGAAGCTTTCTTT. Translating it yields CAISEGFAEAFF.

This clonotype was found a few times. This rearrangement joins TRBV6-5 to TRBJ1-2; perhaps TRBD1 as D (5 bases). V was pared by 4 bases and J by 4 bases, with 13 bases between. In germline, CDR1 is MNHEY, CDR2 SVGAGI. This CDR3 region has 14 residues. The CDR3 DNA sequence: TGTGCCAGCAGTTCGGGACGCCGATCCTATGGCTACACCTTC. Encoded protein: CASSSGRRSYGYTF.

This clonotype was seen many times. The CDR3 DNA reads as TGTGCCAGTAGGGGCCAGACAGGGTCGACCGGGGAGCTGTTTTTT. The encoded protein is CASRGQTGSTGELFF. This chain uses TRBV19 with TRBJ2-2; 7 nucleotides match TRBD1. V lost 6 bases and J lost 5; bases outside the gene matches: 9. Germline CDR1 reads LNHDA; CDR2 reads SQIVND (reference sequence). The CDR3 covers 15 residues.

This clonotype appeared many times. The J gene is TRBJ2-7, the V gene TRBV7-9, with D uncertain. With 3 bases removed from V and 12 bases from J, the gap between germline ends came to 15 bases. The germline V gene has CDR1 SEHNR and CDR2 FQNEAQ (reference sequence). The CDR3 contains 12 residues. For the CDR3, the DNA is TGTGCCAGCAGCTTTGACAAGACGGTGGGGTACTTC. Encoded protein: CASSFDKTVGYF.

The sample holds many counts of this clonotype. The V and J genes are TRBV6-1 and TRBJ2-2; 11 bases match TRBD2. CDR1 and CDR2 from the germline V gene are MNHNS and SASEGT. V was pared by 2 bases and J by 6 bases, with 8 bases of the junction left unmatched. The CDR3 is 17 amino acids. CDR3: CASSETRLAGQAGELFF. The DNA of the CDR3 is TGTGCCAGCAGTGAAACTAGACTAGCGGGACAGGCCGGGGAGCTGTTTTTT.

This clonotype was counted ten times or more. This chain uses TRBV10-3 with TRBJ1-5, with D possibly matching TRBD1 (5 bases). Germline lookup yields CDR1 ENHRY and CDR2 SYGVKD. The V end was cut by 10 bases, the J end by 7 bases, with 14 bases between. The CDR3 is 12 residues long. CDR3 loop: CATQGGGQPQHF. The CDR3 DNA follows: TGTGCCACCCAGGGCGGCGGGCAGCCCCAGCATTTT.

This clonotype was counted at least ten times. V usage is TRBV12-5 and J usage is TRBJ2-7; a weak D match, TRBD2 (6 bases). The germline V gene has CDR1 LGHNT and CDR2 FRNRAP. V lost 6 bases and J 2 bases, leaving 11 bases between the germline ends. The CDR3 has 13 amino acids. The CDR3 protein is CASGRGGAYEQYF. CDR3 in DNA: TGTGCTAGTGGACGGGGCGGGGCCTACGAGCAGTACTTC.

J is TRBJ2-7 and V is TRBV7-9; possible D gene TRBD1, 6 bases. Trimming cost V 5 bases and J 3 bases, with 8 bases left between them. The CDR3 covers 12 residues. CDR1 SEHNR and CDR2 FQNEAQ come from the germline V gene (reference sequence). CDR3 sequence (DNA): TGTGCCAGCAGCCGACAGGTCTACGAGCAGTACTTC. Its translation is CASSRQVYEQYF.

This clonotype has ten or more counts. The V call is TRBV11-1, the J call TRBJ2-4; TRBD1 matches at 7 bases. The CDR3 contains 19 residues. Trimming removed 3 bases from V and 10 bases from J; junction bases left unmatched: 24. Germline V CDR1 and CDR2: SGHAT, FQDESV (reference sequence). The CDR3 here is CASSLITYTGTDIGWIQYF. CDR3 sequence (DNA): TGTGCCAGCAGCTTGATAACTTATACCGGGACAGATATTGGATGGATTCAGTACTTC.